The source of this T cell receptor (beta chain) is a study of blood T cell repertoires in COVID-19. For the study at large: Nucleic acid was either cDNA or gDNA, and it came from T cells, B-cell-depleted T cells, or PBMCs.

This clone occurred once. Original analysis: Reference gene primer amplification in the assay estimated nucleated cell counts. Repertoires were generated with immunoSEQ multiplex PCR, while TCRdb's copy carries only in-frame clones and drops some. The D gene and trimming were derived from the DNA, and the V and J assignments and clone size from that table. The sample lists nearly 25,000 clones; 65% to 90% were seen once. Germline values: CDR1 KGHSH, CDR2 LQKENI. CDR3 length: 15 residues. Trimming cost V 5 bases and J 0 bases, with 11 bases left between them. Sample: peripheral blood. The chain joins TRBV18 to TRBJ1-3; D remains unclear. This receptor was identified in a man between 65 and 80 years old with acute or convalescent COVID-19. In DNA form, the CDR3 reads TGTGCCAGCTCATTCACAGTGCTCTCTGGAAACACCATATATTTT. Translation: CASSFTVLSGNTIYF. The complete variable domain, with remaining parts taken from reference TRBV18 and TRBJ1-3, reads NAGVMQNPRHLVRRRGQEARLRCSPMKGHSHVYWYRQLPEEGLKFMVYLQKENIIDESGMPKERFSAEFPKEGPSILRIQQVVRGDSAAYFCASSFTVLSGNTIYFGEGSWLTVV.